This T cell receptor beta chain stems from a study of blood T cell repertoires in COVID-19. The repertoire was sequenced with immunoSEQ multiplex PCR; TCRdb's copy has only in-frame clones and lacks some. The table lists more than 85,000 clones, around 73% of them singletons. V shed 4 bases, J shed 7 bases, and the junction held 13 bases outside the gene matches. The CDR3 loop spans 16 amino acids. Germline CDR1 and CDR2: SGHNT and YYREEE (reference sequence). V and J are TRBV5-4 and TRBJ2-2; 7 bases are a match to TRBD2. The TCR comes from a man in his 60s with active or convalescent COVID-19. The sample consisted of peripheral blood. The CDR3 reads CASSPTPGRVGGELFF. The CDR3 nucleotides read TGTGCCAGCAGCCCCACCCCGGGGAGGGTGGGCGGGGAGCTGTTTTTT.